These 7 T cell receptor beta chains were sequenced from one sample in a study of blood T cell repertoires in COVID-19. The assay was immunoSEQ multiplex PCR, and TCRdb's table has in-frame clones only and misses some. Counted here are some 510,000 clones, around 87% occurring once; the ten biggest clones make up about 2%. The sample was PBMCs or T cells enriched from blood (not recorded which). All receptors come from a middle-aged woman who had recovered from COVID-19.

The chain has TRBV27 and TRBJ2-7; possibly TRBD1 for D (5 bases). Germline V gene sequence: CDR1 MNHEY, CDR2 SMNVEV (reference sequence). The germline V and J ends were trimmed by 4 bases and 4 bases, with 8 bases remaining between them. The CDR3 totals 12 residues. CDR3 DNA sequence: TGTGCCAGCAGTTCAGGGTTATACGAGCAGTACTTC. This codes for CASSSGLYEQYF.

A few counts support this clone. The chain joins TRBV4-3 to TRBJ1-2, with 8 positions matching TRBD1. This CDR3 comprises 15 residues. The V gene's germline CDR1 is LGHNA and CDR2 YSLEER. V was clipped by 0 bases and J by 7 bases; unmatched bases: 7. The CDR3 sequence is CASSQDTTGEGGYTF. The DNA for the CDR3 is TGCGCCAGCAGCCAAGATACGACAGGGGAGGGTGGCTACACCTTC.

This sequence joins TRBV9 and TRBJ1-1; 7 positions match TRBD1. The V gene end was trimmed by 2 bases and the J gene end by 0 bases; junction bases not matched to a gene: 4. The germline V gene encodes CDR1 SGDLS and CDR2 YYNGEE. This CDR3 region has 15 residues. Here the CDR3 DNA reads TGTGCCAGCAGCGTCGGGACAGCTATGAACACTGAAGCTTTCTTT. Translating gives CASSVGTAMNTEAFF.

This chain uses TRBV6-2 or TRBV6-3 with TRBJ2-1; no clear D gene. This CDR3 is built from 14 residues. The V gene's germline CDR1 is MNHEY and CDR2 SVGEGT. Trimming removed 4 bases from V and 15 bases from J, with 22 bases in between. CDR3 DNA: TGTGCCAGCAGTTCTGCCCAACGAAGCCACCTTAGGTTCTTC. Protein: CASSSAQRSHLRFF.

The chain employs TRBV6-5 and TRBJ1-6; the D is unclear. CDR3 size: 15 residues. Trimming removed 8 bases from V and 3 bases from J, with 14 bases in between. Germline V CDR1 and CDR2: MNHEY, SVGAGI. The CDR3 bases are TGTGCCAGCCACCTCGGCGGAAACTATAATTCACCCCTCCACTTT. This sequence encodes CASHLGGNYNSPLHF.

This rearrangement joins TRBV19 to TRBJ1-1, with 8 bases matching TRBD1. The junction had 8 bases not matched to a gene; V was cut back by 6 bases and J by 5 bases. CDR3 size: 14 residues. Germline CDR1 LNHDA, CDR2 SQIVND (reference sequence). CDR3 sequence: CASRHTGGGTEAFF. CDR3 sequence (DNA): TGTGCCAGTAGGCACACAGGGGGTGGAACTGAAGCTTTCTTT.

The chain combines TRBV7-9 with TRBJ1-1; 7 positions match TRBD1. Germline V gene sequence: CDR1 SEHNR, CDR2 FQNEAQ (reference sequence). Trimming cost V 4 bases and J 0 bases; bases outside gene matches: 5. This CDR3 has 15 residues. CDR3 coding DNA: TGTGCCAGCAGCTACGGACAGGTGTTGAACACTGAAGCTTTCTTT. Encoded protein: CASSYGQVLNTEAFF. The variable domain in full, with the rest retrieved from reference TRBV7-9 and TRBJ1-1, is DTGVSQNPRHKITKRGQNVTFRCDPISEHNRLYWYRQTLGQGPEFLTYFQNEAQLEKSRLLSDRFSAERPKGSFSTLEIQRTEQGDSAMYLCASSYGQVLNTEAFFGQGTRLTVV.